This T cell receptor (beta chain) was sequenced for a study of control samples from healthy donors and cancer patients. CDR1 SNHLY and CDR2 FYNNEI come from the germline V gene. The CDR3 covers 14 residues. Trimming took off 1 base at V and 7 bases at J, with 14 bases between the two ends. Only in-frame clones appear in the TCRdb table, and some are missing; sequencing was by immunoSEQ multiplex PCR. The top ten clones hold over 3% of a sample with around 94,000 clones, about nine tenths of them seen once. This TCR was recovered from a woman between 18 and 29 years old in good health. This sequence joins TRBV2 and TRBJ2-7, with D hard to call. The sample consisted of blood. The CDR3 DNA reads TGTGCCAGCAGTGAAGATCCCGTCCTGTGGGAGCAGTACTTC. Its protein is CASSEDPVLWEQYF.